This entry features one T cell receptor (beta chain) sequence. The antigen is not known. This sample is drawn from a study of T cells after yellow fever vaccination. The wider study: SMART-Seq v4 Ultra Low Input served to prepare low-cell-number fractions. Whole-study findings and limits: Most primary-vaccination clones reappeared after the booster (about 95% CD4, more than 70% CD8). Shared CD4/CD8 clonotypes were a small share, likely from convergent recombination.

The CDR3 has 16 residues. CDR1 and CDR2 (germline): SGDLS, YYNGEE. V lost 4 bases and J 0 bases, leaving 14 bases between the germline ends. TCRdb analysed the 5' RACE reads with MiXCR anew, one entry per CDR3 protein. The sample holds about 210,000 distinct CDR3 sequences, roughly 3% seen once. This rearrangement joins TRBV9 to TRBJ2-1; D is ambiguous. The sequence was obtained from a man between 18 and 35 years old who received the YFV17D yellow fever vaccine. The sample in question was CD4+ T cells sorted from PBMCs, obtained 10 days after the yellow fever booster vaccination. CDR3 DNA sequence: TGTGCCAGCAGCCCACGATTATCAGACTCCTACAATGAGCAGTTCTTC. Translation: CASSPRLSDSYNEQFF.